This TCR beta chain was profiled in a study of T cells after yellow fever vaccination. Overall study findings and caveats: In post-booster samples, most primary-vaccination clones reappeared (about 96% CD4, about 90% CD8).

TCRdb processed the 5' RACE reads anew with MiXCR; each CDR3 protein has one entry. The table records around 530,000 distinct CDR3 sequences, around a sixth of them present only once. As regards this clonotype: Its antigen is unidentified.

CDR3 length equals 12 residues. Germline V gene lookup returns CDR1 SGHTA and CDR2 FQGNSA. Trimming removed 5 bases at V and 5 bases at J, with 9 bases between. The material sequenced was PBMCs, taken more than 4 days after the first yellow fever vaccination. V is TRBV7-2 and J is TRBJ2-5; the D gene is possibly TRBD2 (6 bases). The origin of this receptor is a man between 18 and 35 years old who received the YFV17D yellow fever vaccine. The CDR3 protein is CASSGGWETQYF. The CDR3 bases are TGTGCCAGCAGCGGGGGGTGGGAGACCCAGTACTTC.